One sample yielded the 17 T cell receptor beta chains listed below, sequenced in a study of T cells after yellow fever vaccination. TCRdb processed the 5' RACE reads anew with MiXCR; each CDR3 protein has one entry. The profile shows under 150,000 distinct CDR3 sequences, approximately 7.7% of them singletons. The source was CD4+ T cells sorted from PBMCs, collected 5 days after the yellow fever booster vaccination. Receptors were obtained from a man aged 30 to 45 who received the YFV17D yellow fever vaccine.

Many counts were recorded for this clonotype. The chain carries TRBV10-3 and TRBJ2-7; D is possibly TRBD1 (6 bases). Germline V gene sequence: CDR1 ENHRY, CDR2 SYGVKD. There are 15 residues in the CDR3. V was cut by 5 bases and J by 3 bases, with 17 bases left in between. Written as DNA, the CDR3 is TGTGCCATCAGTCCCGGCCCGAGGGGGAACTACGAGCAGTACTTC. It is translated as CAISPGPRGNYEQYF.

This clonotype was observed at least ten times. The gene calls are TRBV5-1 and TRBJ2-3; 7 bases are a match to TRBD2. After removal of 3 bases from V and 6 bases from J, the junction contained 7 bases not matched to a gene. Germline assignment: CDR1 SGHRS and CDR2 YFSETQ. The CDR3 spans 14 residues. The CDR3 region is CASSSGRPPDTQYF. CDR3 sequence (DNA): TGCGCCAGCAGCTCCGGGAGGCCTCCTGATACGCAGTATTTT.

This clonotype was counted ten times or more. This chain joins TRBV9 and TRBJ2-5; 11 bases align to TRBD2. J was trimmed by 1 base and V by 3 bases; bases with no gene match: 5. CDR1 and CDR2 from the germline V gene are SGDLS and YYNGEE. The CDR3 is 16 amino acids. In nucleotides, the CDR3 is TGTGCCAGCAGCGATAGACTAGCGGGACCCCAAGAGACCCAGTACTTC. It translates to CASSDRLAGPQETQYF.

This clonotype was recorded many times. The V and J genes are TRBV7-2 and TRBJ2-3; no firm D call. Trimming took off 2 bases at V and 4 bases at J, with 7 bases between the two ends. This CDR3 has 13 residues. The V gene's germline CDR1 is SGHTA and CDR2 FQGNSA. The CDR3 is CASSLRGSDTQYF. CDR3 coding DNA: TGTGCCAGCAGCTTACGCGGCTCAGATACGCAGTATTTT.

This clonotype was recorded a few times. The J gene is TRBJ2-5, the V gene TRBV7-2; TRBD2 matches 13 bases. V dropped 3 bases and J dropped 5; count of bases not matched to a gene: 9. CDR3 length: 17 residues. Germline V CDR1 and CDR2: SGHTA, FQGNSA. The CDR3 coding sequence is TGTGCCAGCAGCTTTCTACGGACTAGCGGGAGTGTCGAGACCCAGTACTTC. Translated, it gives CASSFLRTSGSVETQYF. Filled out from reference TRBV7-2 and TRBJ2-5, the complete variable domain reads GAGVSQSPSNKVTEKGKDVELRCDPISGHTALYWYRQSLGQGLEFLIYFQGNSAPDKSGLPSDRFSAERTGGSVSTLTIQRTQQEDSAVYLCASSFLRTSGSVETQYFGPGTRLLVL.

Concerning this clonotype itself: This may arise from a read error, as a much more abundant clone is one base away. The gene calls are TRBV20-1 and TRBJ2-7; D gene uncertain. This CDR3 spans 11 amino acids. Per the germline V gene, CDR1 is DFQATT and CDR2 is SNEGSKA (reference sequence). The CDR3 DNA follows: TGCTGTGCTCGGACGACCTACGAGCAGTACTTC. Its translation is CCARTTYEQYF.

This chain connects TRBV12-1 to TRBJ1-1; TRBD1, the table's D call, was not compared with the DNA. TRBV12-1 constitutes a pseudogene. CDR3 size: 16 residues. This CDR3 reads CVSSFGGPSMNTEAFF. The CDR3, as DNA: TGTGTCAGCAGCTTTGGGGGACCTTCTATGAACACTGAAGCTTTCTTT.

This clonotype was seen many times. CDR3 sequence: CASSVDGYSNQPQHF. The CDR3 DNA is TGTGCCAGCAGCGTAGACGGCTATAGCAATCAGCCCCAGCATTTT. V gene TRBV9 combines with J gene TRBJ1-5; no clear D. Germline CDR1 reads SGDLS; CDR2 reads YYNGEE. Trimming stripped 0 bases from V and 0 bases from J, with 7 bases between. The CDR3 runs to 15 residues.

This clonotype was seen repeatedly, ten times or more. CDR3 bases: TGTGCCATCAGTGAGAATTTACAGGGTGCAGAAGCTTTCTTT. It codes for CAISENLQGAEAFF. The V call is TRBV10-3, the J call TRBJ1-1; weak D call: TRBD1 (6 bases). Germline loops: CDR1 ENHRY, CDR2 SYGVKD. V was clipped by 2 bases and J by 8 bases, with 15 bases between them. This CDR3 comprises 14 residues.

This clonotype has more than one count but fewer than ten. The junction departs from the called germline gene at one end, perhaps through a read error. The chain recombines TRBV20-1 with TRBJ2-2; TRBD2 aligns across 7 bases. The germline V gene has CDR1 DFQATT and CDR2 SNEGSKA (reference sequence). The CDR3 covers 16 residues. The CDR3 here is CCARDLGRELTGELFF. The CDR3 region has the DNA TGCTGTGCTAGAGATTTGGGGCGGGAGCTCACCGGGGAGCTGTTTTTT.

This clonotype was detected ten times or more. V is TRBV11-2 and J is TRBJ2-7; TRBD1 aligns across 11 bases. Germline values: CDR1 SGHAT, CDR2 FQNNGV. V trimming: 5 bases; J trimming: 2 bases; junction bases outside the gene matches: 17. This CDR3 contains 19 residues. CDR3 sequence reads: CASSPINRRPGQGAYEQYF. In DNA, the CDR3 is TGTGCCAGCAGCCCAATTAACAGGCGACCGGGACAGGGGGCCTACGAGCAGTACTTC.

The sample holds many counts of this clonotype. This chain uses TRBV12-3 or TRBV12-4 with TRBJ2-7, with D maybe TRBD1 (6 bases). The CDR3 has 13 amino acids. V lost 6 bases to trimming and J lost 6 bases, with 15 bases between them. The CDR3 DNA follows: TGTGCCAGCAGCGCCCAGGGGTTGCTCGAGCAGTACTTC. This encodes CASSAQGLLEQYF.

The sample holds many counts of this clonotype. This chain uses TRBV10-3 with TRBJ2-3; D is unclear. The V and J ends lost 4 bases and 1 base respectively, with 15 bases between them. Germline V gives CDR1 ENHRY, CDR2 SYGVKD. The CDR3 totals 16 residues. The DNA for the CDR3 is TGTGCCATCAGTGGCTCAGTCACCCTGGGCACAGATACGCAGTATTTT. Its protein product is CAISGSVTLGTDTQYF.

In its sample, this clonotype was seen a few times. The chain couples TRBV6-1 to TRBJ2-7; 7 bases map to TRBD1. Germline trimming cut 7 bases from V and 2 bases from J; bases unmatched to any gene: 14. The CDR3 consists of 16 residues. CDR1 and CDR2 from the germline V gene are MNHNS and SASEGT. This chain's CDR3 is CASTHDRAGGTYEQYF. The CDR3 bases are TGTGCCAGCACCCACGACAGGGCTGGGGGCACCTACGAGCAGTACTTC.

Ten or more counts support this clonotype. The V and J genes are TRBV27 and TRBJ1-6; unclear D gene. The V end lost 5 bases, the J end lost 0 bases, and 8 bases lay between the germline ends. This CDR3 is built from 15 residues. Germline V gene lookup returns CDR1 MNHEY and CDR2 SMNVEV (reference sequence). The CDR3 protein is CASSTRDSYNSPLHF. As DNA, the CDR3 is TGTGCCAGCAGTACTCGAGACTCCTATAATTCACCCCTCCACTTT.

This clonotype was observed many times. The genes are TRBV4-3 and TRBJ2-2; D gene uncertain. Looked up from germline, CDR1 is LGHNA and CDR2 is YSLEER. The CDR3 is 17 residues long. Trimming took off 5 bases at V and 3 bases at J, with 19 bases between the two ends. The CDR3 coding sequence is TGCGCCAGCAGCTACGGACGTGGGGTCTTGGACACCGGGGAGCTGTTTTTT. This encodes CASSYGRGVLDTGELFF.

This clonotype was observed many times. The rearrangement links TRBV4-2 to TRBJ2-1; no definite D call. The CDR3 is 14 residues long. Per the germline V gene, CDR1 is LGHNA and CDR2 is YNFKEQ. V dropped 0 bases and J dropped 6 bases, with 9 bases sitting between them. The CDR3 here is CASSQDPGPNEQFF. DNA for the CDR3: TGTGCCAGCAGCCAAGATCCGGGCCCCAATGAGCAGTTCTTC.